These 6 T cell receptor beta chains were sequenced from one sample in a study of molecular identifiers for immune sequencing clone quantification. TCRdb reprocessed the PCR reads with MiXCR, giving one entry per CDR3 protein. The sample yields tens of thousands of distinct CDR3 sequences, 20% to 25% seen once. Sequencing input: naive CD8+ T cells from blood, with Jurkat cell RNA spiked in. As for subset: FACS-sorted CD8+CD4-CCR7+CD45RA+ naive T cells. These TCRs come from a human donor in good health. Some libraries in this study had Jurkat cell RNA spiked in.

Turning to this clonotype: A read error may explain this, as a much larger clone is one base away. The gene calls are TRBV7-2 and TRBJ1-5; tentatively, D is TRBD1 (5 bases). Germline V lookup: CDR1 SGHTA, CDR2 FQGNSA. Deletions cut 8 bases from V and 5 bases from J, with 13 bases between. This CDR3 has 13 amino acids. This chain's CDR3 is CASQVAGYQPQHF. The CDR3 DNA sequence: TGTGCCAGCCAAGTGGCAGGGTATCAGCCCCAGCATTTT.

This clonotype showed up just a few times. The J gene is TRBJ1-1, the V gene TRBV27, with D possibly TRBD1 on 5 matching bases. Deletions cut 8 bases from V and 0 bases from J, with 13 bases between. CDR3 size: 14 residues. Germline CDR1 reads MNHEY; CDR2 reads SMNVEV (reference sequence). CDR3 nucleotide sequence: TGTGCCAGCGGACATAGGGAAATGAACACTGAAGCTTTCTTT. Residues: CASGHREMNTEAFF.

This clonotype has ten or more counts. The chain is built from TRBV7-2 and TRBJ2-3; D may be TRBD2 (5 bases). Per the germline V gene, CDR1 is SGHTA and CDR2 is FQGNSA. The germline V and J ends were trimmed by 1 base and 3 bases, with 14 bases remaining between them. The length of the CDR3 is 16 residues. CDR3 nucleotide sequence: TGTGCCAGCAGCTTAGGCGGGTCCCCCTTGACAGATACGCAGTATTTT. Protein product: CASSLGGSPLTDTQYF.

Notes on this clonotype: Being one base from a much bigger clone, this may be a read error. The chain recombines TRBV12-3 or TRBV12-4 with TRBJ2-7; a weak D match, TRBD2 (7 bases). The ends were cut back, 4 bases at V and 5 bases at J, with 9 bases in the middle. The CDR3 length is 12 residues. This CDR3 reads CASSCGGNEQYF. CDR3 in DNA: TGTGCCAGCAGTTGCGGGGGCAACGAGCAGTACTTC.

The chain uses TRBV12-3 or TRBV12-4 and TRBJ2-7, with TRBD1 matching over 7 bases. The ends lost 6 bases at V and 2 bases at J; junction bases unmatched: 10. The CDR3 contains 15 residues. The CDR3 loop reads CASSPSDRFTYEQYF. CDR3 nucleotide sequence: TGTGCCAGCAGCCCATCGGACAGGTTTACCTACGAGCAGTACTTC.

As to this clonotype: At one end the junction does not follow the germline gene, possibly because of a read error. The chain carries TRBV27 and TRBJ1-1; perhaps TRBD1 as D (5 bases). The CDR3 covers 13 residues. Germline CDR1 reads MNHEY; CDR2 reads SMNVEV (reference sequence). CDR3 in DNA: TGTGCCAGCGGTTTATCGGAGGACACTGGAGCTTTCTTT. The encoded protein is CASGLSEDTGAFF.